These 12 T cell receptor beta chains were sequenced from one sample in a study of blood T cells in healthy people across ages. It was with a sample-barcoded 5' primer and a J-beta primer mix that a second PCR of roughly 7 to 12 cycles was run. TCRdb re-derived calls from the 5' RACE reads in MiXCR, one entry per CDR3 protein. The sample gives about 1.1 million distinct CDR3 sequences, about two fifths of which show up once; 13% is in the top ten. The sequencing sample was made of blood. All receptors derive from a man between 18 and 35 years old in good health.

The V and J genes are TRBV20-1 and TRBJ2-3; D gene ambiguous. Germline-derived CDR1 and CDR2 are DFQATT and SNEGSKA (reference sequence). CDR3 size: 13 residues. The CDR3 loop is CSVTSPVADTQYF. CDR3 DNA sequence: TGCAGCGTGACTTCCCCGGTGGCAGATACGCAGTATTTT.

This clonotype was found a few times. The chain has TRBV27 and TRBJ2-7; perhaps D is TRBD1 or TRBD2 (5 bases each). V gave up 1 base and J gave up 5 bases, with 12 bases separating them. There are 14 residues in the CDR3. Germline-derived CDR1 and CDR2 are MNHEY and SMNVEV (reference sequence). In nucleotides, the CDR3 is TGTGCCAGCAGTTTATGGGCAGGGAGTAACGAGCAGTACTTC. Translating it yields CASSLWAGSNEQYF.

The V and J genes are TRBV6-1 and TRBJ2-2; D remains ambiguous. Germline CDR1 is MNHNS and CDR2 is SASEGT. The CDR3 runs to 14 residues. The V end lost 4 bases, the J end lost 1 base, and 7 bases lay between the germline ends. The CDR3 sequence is CASSGGRNTGELFF. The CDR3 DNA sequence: TGTGCCAGCAGTGGCGGCAGGAACACCGGGGAGCTGTTTTTT.

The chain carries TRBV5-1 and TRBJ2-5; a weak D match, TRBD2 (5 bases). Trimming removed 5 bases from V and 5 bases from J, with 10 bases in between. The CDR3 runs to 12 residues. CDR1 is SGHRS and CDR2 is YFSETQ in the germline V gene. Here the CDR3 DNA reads TGCGCCAGCAGGGAGACTATCGAGACCCAGTACTTC. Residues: CASRETIETQYF.

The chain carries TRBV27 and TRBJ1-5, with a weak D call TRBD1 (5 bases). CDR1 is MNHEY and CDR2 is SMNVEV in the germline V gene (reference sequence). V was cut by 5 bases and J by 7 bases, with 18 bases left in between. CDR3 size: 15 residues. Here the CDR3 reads CASSPNGTPRQPQHF. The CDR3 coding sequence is TGTGCCAGCAGTCCCAACGGGACCCCCCGGCAGCCCCAGCATTTT.

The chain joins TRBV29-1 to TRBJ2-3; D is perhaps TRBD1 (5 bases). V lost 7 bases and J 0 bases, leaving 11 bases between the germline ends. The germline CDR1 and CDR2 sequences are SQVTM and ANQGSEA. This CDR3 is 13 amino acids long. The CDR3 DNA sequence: TGCAGCGGACAGAGAGACAGCACAGATACGCAGTATTTT. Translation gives CSGQRDSTDTQYF.

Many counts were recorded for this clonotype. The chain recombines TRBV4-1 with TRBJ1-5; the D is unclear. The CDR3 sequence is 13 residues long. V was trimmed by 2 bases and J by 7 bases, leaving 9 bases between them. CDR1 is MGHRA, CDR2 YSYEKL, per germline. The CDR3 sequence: CASSQFYSQPQHF. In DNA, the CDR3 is TGCGCCAGCAGCCAATTTTACTCACAGCCCCAGCATTTT.

The CDR3 spells CASSHGGLRISDTQYF. For the CDR3, the DNA is TGTGCCAGCAGCCACGGGGGGTTGAGGATATCAGATACGCAGTATTTT. This chain connects TRBV6-6 to TRBJ2-3; 7 bases are a match to TRBD2. V shed 6 bases and J 4 bases; nucleotides not matched to a gene: 13. CDR3 length: 16 amino acids. Germline lookup yields CDR1 MNHNY and CDR2 SVGAGI (reference sequence).

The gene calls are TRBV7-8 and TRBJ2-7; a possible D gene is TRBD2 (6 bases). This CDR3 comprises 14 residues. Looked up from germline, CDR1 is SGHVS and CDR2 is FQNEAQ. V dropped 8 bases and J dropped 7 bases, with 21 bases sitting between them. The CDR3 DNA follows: TGTGCCAGCGGAGGGAGGAAAAAGGCCAATGAGCAGTACTTC. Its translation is CASGGRKKANEQYF.

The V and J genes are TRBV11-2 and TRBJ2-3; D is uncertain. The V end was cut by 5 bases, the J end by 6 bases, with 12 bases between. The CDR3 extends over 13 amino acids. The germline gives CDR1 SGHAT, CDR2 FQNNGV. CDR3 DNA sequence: TGTGCCAGCAGCGTTCTAGTTGGGGATACGCAGTATTTT. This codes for CASSVLVGDTQYF.

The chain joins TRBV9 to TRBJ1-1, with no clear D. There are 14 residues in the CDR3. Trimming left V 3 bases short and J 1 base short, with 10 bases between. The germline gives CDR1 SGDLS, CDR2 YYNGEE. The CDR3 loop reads CASSANERNTEAFF. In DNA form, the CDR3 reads TGTGCCAGCAGCGCGAACGAGAGGAACACTGAAGCTTTCTTT.

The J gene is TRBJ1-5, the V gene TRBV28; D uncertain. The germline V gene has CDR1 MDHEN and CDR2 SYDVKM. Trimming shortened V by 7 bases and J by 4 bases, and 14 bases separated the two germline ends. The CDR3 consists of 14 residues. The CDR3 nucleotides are TGTGCCAGCAATCCAACCGAGAGGAATCAGCCCCAGCATTTT. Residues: CASNPTERNQPQHF.